One and the same sample provided the 4 T cell receptor beta chains below, sequenced in a study of T cell responses to AZD1222 COVID-19 vaccine. The data were produced by immunoSEQ multiplex PCR, yet TCRdb's version contains in-frame clones alone and is incomplete. Here the sample spans 92,000 or so clones, 80% to 90% being singletons. The source was peripheral blood, collected on day 0 of AZD1222 vaccination. The receptors were gathered from an adult in good health.

The V gene is TRBV5-6, the J gene TRBJ1-1; no firm D call. Per the germline V gene, CDR1 is SGHDT and CDR2 is YYEEEE. This CDR3 comprises 11 residues. Trimming took 0 bases from V and 7 from J, leaving 4 bases between them. Here the CDR3 reads CASSLDNEAFF. DNA of the CDR3: TGTGCCAGCAGCTTGGATAATGAAGCTTTCTTT.

The rearrangement uses TRBV7-2 and TRBJ1-5; no definite D call. V lost 1 base and J lost 0, with 4 bases in between. Germline V gene data show CDR1 as SGHTA and CDR2 as FQGNSA. The CDR3 spans 14 residues. The CDR3 sequence: CASSLDYSNQPQHF. CDR3 sequence (DNA): TGTGCCAGCAGCTTAGATTATAGCAATCAGCCCCAGCATTTT.

The chain has TRBV27 and TRBJ1-4; TRBD1 matches at 9 bases. V dropped 4 bases and J dropped 8; count of bases not matched to a gene: 5. This CDR3 region has 14 residues. CDR1 and CDR2 (germline): MNHEY, SMNVEV (reference sequence). The CDR3 DNA reads TGTGCCAGCAGTTGGAACAGGGGGCAAGAAAAACTGTTTTTT. This codes for CASSWNRGQEKLFF.

The J gene is TRBJ1-5, the V gene TRBV5-8; D call uncertain. Germline CDR1 and CDR2: SGHTS and YDEGEE. This CDR3 is 14 amino acids long. Between the trimmed V and J ends, which lost 2 bases and 5 bases, there was a span of 11 bases. The CDR3 DNA reads as TGTGCCAGCAGCTTTGGTTCAGGCTATCAGCCCCAGCATTTT. This codes for CASSFGSGYQPQHF.